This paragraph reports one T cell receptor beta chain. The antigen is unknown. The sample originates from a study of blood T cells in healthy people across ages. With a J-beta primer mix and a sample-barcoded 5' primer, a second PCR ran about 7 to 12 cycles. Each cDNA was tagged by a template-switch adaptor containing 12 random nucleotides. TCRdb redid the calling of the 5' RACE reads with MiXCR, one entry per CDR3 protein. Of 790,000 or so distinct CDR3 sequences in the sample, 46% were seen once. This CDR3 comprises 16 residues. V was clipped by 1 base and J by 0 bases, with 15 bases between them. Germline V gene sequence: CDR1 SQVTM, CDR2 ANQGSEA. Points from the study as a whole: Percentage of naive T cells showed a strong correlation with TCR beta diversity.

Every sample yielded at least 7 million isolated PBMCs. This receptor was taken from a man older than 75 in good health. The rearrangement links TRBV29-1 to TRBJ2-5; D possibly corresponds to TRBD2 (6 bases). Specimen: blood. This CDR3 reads CSVEGGGTLYQETQYF. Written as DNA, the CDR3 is TGCAGCGTTGAAGGTGGCGGGACCCTTTACCAAGAGACCCAGTACTTC.